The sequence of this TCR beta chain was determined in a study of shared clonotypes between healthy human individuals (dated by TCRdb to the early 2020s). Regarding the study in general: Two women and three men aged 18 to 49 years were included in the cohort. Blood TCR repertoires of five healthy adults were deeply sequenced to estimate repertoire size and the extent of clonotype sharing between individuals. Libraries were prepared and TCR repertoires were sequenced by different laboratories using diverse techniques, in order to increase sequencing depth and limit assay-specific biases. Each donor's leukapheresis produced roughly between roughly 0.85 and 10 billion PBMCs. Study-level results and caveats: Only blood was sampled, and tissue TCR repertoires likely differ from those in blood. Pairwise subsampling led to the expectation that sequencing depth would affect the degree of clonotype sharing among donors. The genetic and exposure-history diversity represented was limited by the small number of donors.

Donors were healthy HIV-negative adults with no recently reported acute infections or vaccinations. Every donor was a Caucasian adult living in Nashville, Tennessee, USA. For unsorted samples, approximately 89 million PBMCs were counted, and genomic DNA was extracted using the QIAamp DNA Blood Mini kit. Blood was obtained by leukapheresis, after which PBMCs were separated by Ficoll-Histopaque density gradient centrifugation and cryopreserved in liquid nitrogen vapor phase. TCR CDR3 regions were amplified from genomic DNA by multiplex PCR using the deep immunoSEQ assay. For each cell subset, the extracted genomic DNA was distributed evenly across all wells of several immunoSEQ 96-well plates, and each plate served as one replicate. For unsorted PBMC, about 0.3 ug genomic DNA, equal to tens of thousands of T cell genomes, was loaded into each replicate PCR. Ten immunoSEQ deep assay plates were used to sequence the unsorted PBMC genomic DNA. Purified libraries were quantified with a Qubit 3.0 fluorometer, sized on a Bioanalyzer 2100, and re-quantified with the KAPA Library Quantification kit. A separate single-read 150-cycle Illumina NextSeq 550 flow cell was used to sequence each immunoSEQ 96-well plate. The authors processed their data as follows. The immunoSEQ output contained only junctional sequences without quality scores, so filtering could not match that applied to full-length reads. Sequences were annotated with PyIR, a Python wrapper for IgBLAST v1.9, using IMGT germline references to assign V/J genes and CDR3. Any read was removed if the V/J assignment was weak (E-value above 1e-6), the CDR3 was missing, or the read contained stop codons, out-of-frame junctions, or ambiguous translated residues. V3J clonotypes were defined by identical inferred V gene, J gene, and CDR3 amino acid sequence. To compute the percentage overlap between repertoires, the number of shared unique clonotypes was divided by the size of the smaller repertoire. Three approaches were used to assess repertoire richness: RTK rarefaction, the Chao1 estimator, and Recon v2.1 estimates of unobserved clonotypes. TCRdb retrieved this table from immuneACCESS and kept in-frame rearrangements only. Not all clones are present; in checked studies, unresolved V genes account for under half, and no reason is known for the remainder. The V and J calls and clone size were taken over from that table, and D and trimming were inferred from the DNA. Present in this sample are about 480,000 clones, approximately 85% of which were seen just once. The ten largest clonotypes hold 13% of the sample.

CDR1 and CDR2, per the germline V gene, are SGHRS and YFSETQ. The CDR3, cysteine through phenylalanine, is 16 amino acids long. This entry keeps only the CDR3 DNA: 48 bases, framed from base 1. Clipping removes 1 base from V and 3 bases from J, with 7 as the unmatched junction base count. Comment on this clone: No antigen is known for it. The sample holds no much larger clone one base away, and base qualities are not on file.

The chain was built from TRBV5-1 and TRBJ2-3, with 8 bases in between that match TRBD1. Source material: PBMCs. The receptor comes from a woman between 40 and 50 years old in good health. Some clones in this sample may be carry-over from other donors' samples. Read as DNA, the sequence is TGCGCCAGCAGCTTGATGGGACAGGCCTATACAGATACGCAGTATTTT. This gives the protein CASSLMGQAYTDTQYF.